This T cell receptor (beta chain) was documented in a study of T cells after yellow fever vaccination. General study points: Reappearing after the booster were most of the clones from primary vaccination (around 95% CD4, 88% CD8). Weaker, the secondary response peaked sooner, at day 5 versus 15.

This clonotype was observed many times. Its antigen is as yet unknown. TCRdb recomputed calls from the 5' RACE reads with MiXCR, one row per CDR3 protein. The sample has a few hundred thousand distinct CDR3 sequences, about 3.7% seen once. The CDR3 is 14 amino acids. Trimming took 4 bases from V and 2 from J, leaving 12 bases between them. Germline values: CDR1 ENHRY, CDR2 SYGVKD. The chain employs TRBV10-3 and TRBJ2-7; D uncertain. The starting material was PBMCs, obtained 15 days after the yellow fever booster vaccination. This receptor was identified in a man between 18 and 35 years old who received the YFV17D yellow fever vaccine. CDR3 loop: CAISGTVGPYEQYF. CDR3 DNA: TGTGCCATCAGTGGTACCGTCGGACCCTACGAGCAGTACTTC.